This entry describes one T cell receptor (beta chain). The CDR3 extends over 16 amino acids. Trimming took off 0 bases at V and 4 bases at J, with 11 bases between the two ends. CDR1 is SGHRS and CDR2 is YFSETQ in the germline V gene. Original processing methods: Reference gene primer amplification gave nucleated cell count estimates. Clones were sequenced by immunoSEQ multiplex PCR, and TCRdb holds only the in-frame ones, with some missing. The D gene and trimming were derived from the DNA, and the V and J assignments and clone size from that table. The data contain about 110,000 clones, around 83% of them singletons. This record comes from a study of blood T cell repertoires in COVID-19.

The sequence was collected from an older man with acute or convalescent COVID-19. The V and J genes are TRBV5-1 and TRBJ1-6; TRBD1 might be the D (6 bases). Sequencing input: peripheral blood. CDR3 nucleotides: TGCGCCAGCAGCTTGGGGTCGACAGGTTATAATTCACCCCTCCACTTT. Translating gives CASSLGSTGYNSPLHF.